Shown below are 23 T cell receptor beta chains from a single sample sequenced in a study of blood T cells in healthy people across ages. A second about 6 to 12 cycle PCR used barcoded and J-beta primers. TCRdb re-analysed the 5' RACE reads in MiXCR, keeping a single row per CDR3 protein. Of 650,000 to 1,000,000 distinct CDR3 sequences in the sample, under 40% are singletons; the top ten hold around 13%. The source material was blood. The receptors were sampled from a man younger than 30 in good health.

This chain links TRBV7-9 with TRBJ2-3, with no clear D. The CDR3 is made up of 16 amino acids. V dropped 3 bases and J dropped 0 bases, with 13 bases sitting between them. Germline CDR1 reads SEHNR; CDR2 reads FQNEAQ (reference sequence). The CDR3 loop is CASSLAWAGSTDTQYF. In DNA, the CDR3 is TGTGCCAGCAGCTTGGCCTGGGCTGGTAGCACAGATACGCAGTATTTT.

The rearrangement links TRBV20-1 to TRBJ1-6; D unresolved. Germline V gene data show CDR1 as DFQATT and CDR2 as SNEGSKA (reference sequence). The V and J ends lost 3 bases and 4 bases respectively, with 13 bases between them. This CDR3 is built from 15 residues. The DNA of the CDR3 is TGCAGTGCTAGGCAGAGGGTGGGGTATAATTCACCCCTCCACTTT. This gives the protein CSARQRVGYNSPLHF.

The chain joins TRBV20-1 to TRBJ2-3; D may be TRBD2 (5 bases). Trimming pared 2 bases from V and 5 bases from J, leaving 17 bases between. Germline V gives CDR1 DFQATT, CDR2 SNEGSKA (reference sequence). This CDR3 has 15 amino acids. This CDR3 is CSARKGLSPGDTQYF. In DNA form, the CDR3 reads TGCAGTGCTAGAAAAGGACTCTCCCCGGGAGATACGCAGTATTTT.

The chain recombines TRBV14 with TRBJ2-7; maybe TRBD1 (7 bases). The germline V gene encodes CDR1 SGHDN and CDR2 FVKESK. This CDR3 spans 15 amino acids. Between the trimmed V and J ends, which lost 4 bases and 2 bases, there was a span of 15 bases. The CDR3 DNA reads TGTGCCAGCAGCCGGAGGGGGCAAGGAACCTACGAGCAGTACTTC. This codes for CASSRRGQGTYEQYF.

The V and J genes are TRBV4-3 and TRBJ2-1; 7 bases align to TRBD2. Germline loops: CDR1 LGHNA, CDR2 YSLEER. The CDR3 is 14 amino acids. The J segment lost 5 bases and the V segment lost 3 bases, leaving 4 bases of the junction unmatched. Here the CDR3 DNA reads TGCGCCAGCAGCCACACCCGGGAGGACAATGAGCAGTTCTTC. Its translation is CASSHTREDNEQFF.

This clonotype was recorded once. CDR3 sequence: CASSSRYATGSNSNQPQHF. The CDR3 coding sequence is TGTGCCAGCAGTTCCCGATATGCGACAGGCTCAAATAGCAATCAGCCCCAGCATTTT. The chain links TRBV6-2 or TRBV6-3 to TRBJ1-5, with D possibly being TRBD1 (6 bases). V shed 4 bases and J shed 0 bases, with 22 bases lying between them. The germline V gene has CDR1 MNHEY and CDR2 SVGEGT. This CDR3 is 19 amino acids long.

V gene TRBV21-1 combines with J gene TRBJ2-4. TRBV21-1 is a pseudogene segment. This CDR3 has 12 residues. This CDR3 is CARRHAKNIQYF. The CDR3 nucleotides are TGTGCCAGGCGACATGCCAAAAACATTCAGTACTTC.

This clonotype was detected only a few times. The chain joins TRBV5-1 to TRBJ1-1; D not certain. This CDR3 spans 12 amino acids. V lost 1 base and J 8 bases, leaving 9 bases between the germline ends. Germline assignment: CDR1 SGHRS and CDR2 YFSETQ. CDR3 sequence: CASSLSGREAFF. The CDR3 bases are TGCGCCAGCAGCTTGAGTGGCAGGGAAGCTTTCTTT.

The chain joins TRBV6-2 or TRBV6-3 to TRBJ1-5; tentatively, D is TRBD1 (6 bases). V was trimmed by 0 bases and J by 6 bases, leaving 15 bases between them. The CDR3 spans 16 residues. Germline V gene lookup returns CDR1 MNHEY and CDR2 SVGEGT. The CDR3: CASSYSAGATTQPQHF. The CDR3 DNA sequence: TGTGCCAGCAGTTACTCGGCAGGGGCGACGACTCAGCCCCAGCATTTT.

CDR3 protein: CASSFGVLNYGYTF. CDR3 DNA: TGTGCCAGCAGCTTTGGGGTTCTTAACTATGGCTACACCTTC. The V and J genes are TRBV7-2 and TRBJ1-2; D is unclear. The ends were cut back, 3 bases at V and 1 base at J, with 9 bases in the middle. The CDR3 runs to 14 residues. Germline assignment: CDR1 SGHTA and CDR2 FQGNSA.

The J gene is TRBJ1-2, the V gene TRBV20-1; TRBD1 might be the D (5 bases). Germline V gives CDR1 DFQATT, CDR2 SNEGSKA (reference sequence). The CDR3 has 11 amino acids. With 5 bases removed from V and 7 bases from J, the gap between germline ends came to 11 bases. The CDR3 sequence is CSAQRGSGYTF. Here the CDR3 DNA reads TGCAGTGCTCAGAGGGGCAGTGGCTACACCTTC.

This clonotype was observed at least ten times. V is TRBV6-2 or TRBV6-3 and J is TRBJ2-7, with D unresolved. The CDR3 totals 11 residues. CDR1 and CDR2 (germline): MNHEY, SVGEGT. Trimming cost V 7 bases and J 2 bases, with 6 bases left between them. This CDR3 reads CASNLTYEQYF. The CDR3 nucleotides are TGTGCCAGCAACCTAACCTACGAGCAGTACTTC.

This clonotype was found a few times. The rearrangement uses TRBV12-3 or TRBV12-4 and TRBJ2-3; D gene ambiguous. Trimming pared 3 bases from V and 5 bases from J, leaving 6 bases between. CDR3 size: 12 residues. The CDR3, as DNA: TGTGCCAGCAGTTTTGTTGTAGATACGCAGTATTTT. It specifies CASSFVVDTQYF.

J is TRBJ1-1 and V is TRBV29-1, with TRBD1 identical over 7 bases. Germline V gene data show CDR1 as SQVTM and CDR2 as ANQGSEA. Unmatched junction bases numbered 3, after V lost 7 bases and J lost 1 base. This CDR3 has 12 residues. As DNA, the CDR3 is TGCAGCGCCTGGACAGGGAACACTGAAGCTTTCTTT. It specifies CSAWTGNTEAFF.

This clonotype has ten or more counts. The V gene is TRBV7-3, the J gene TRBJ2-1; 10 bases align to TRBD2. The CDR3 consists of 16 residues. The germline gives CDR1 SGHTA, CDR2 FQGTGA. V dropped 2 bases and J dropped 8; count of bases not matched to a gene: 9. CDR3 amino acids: CASSLYASGGSDEQFF. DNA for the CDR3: TGTGCCAGCAGCTTATATGCTAGCGGGGGCTCGGATGAGCAGTTCTTC.

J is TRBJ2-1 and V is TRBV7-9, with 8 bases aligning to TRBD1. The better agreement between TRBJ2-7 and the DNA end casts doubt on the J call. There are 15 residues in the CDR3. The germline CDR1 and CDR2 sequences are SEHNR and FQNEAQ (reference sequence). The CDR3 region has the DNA TGTGCCAGCAGCTTAAGACAGGGGATCTACAATGAGCAGTACTTC. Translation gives CASSLRQGIYNEQYF.

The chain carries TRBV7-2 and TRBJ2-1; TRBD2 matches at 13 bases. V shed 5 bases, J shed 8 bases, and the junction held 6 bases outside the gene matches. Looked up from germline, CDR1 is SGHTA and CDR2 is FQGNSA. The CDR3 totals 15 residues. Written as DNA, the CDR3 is TGTGCCAGCAGCAGGACTAGCGGGGGATCCTATGAGCAGTTCTTC. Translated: CASSRTSGGSYEQFF.

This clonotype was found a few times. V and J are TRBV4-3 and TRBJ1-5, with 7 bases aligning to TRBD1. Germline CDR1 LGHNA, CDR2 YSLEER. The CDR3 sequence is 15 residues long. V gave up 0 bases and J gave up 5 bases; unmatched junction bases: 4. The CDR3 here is CASSQDPRGDQPQHF. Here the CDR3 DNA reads TGCGCCAGCAGCCAAGATCCCAGGGGGGATCAGCCCCAGCATTTT.

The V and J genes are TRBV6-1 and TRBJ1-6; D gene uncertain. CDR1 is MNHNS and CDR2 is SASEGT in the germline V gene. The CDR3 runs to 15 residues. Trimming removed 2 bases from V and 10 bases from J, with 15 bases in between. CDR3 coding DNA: TGTGCCAGCAGTGAAAGTCGAGGGCAGGTCTCACCCCTCCACTTT. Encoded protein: CASSESRGQVSPLHF.

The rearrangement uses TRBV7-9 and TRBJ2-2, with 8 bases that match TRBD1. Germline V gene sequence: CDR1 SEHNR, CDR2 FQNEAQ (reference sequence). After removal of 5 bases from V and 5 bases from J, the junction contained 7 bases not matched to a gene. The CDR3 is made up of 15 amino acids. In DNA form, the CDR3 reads TGTGCCAGCAGCCCACAGGGGGTTCGGACCGGGGAGCTGTTTTTT. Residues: CASSPQGVRTGELFF.

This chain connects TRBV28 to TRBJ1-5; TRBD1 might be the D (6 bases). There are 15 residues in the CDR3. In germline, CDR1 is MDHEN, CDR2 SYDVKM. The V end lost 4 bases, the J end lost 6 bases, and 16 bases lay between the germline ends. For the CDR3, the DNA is TGTGCCAGCAGTTGGGGGGAGGGGGATCGTCAGCCCCAGCATTTT. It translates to CASSWGEGDRQPQHF.

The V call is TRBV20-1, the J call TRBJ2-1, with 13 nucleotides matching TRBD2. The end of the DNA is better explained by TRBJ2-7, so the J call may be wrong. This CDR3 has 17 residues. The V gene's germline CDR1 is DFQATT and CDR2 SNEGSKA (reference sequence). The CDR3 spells CSRSGLAGLGPYNEQYF. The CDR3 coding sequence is TGCAGTCGCTCGGGACTAGCGGGGCTGGGCCCCTACAATGAGCAGTACTTC.

CDR3 sequence reads: CASTADRAPGKLFF. The CDR3 DNA reads TGTGCCAGCACCGCGGACAGGGCGCCCGGAAAACTGTTTTTT. The chain couples TRBV9 to TRBJ1-4, with 8 bases matching TRBD1. CDR3 length: 14 residues. Germline assignment: CDR1 SGDLS and CDR2 YYNGEE. V trimming: 6 bases; J trimming: 10 bases; junction bases outside the gene matches: 11. The complete variable domain, with remaining parts taken from reference TRBV9 and TRBJ1-4, reads DSGVTQTPKHLITATGQRVTLRCSPRSGDLSVYWYQQSLDQGLQFLIQYYNGEERAKGNILERFSAQQFPDLHSELNLSSLELGDSALYFCASTADRAPGKLFFGSGTQLSVL.